The 27 T cell receptor beta chains below all came from one sample that was sequenced in a study of early T cells in non-severe SARS-CoV-2 infection. A single record per CDR3 protein comes from TCRdb applying MiXCR to the 5' RACE reads. The data contain more than 65,000 distinct CDR3 sequences, 12% of them singletons. The sequences come from whole blood, collected at baseline. The receptor source for this set is an adult who was a healthcare worker with PCR-confirmed SARS-CoV-2 infection or an uninfected control (not recorded which).

The V and J genes are TRBV12-3 or TRBV12-4 and TRBJ2-2; TRBD2 agrees at 7 bases. This CDR3 contains 13 residues. Unmatched junction bases numbered 4, after V lost 6 bases and J lost 6 bases. This CDR3 is CASRPRGAGELFF. As DNA, the CDR3 is TGTGCCAGCAGGCCCCGGGGGGCCGGGGAGCTGTTTTTT.

This clonotype was seen a handful of times. The J gene is TRBJ1-1, the V gene TRBV2; no clear D gene. With 10 bases removed from V and 1 base from J, the gap between germline ends came to 10 bases. This CDR3 comprises 12 residues. CDR1 is SNHLY, CDR2 FYNNEI, per germline. CDR3 coding DNA: TGTGCCACCCAAGTCCGGAACACTGAAGCTTTCTTT. Translated, it gives CATQVRNTEAFF.

The sample holds many counts of this clonotype. J is TRBJ2-1 and V is TRBV29-1; TRBD1 aligns across 11 bases. The CDR3 is 14 residues long. CDR1 and CDR2 from the germline V gene are SQVTM and ANQGSEA. Germline trimming cut 5 bases from V and 8 bases from J; bases unmatched to any gene: 8. CDR3 in DNA: TGCAGCGTTCTTACCGGGACAGGGGGTTATGAGCAGTTCTTC. Protein product: CSVLTGTGGYEQFF.

This clonotype was counted at least ten times. J is TRBJ1-1 and V is TRBV28; D call uncertain. Germline-derived CDR1 and CDR2 are MDHEN and SYDVKM. The CDR3 totals 15 residues. V was clipped by 5 bases and J by 0 bases, with 13 bases between them. The chain's CDR3 is CASSDGVLMNTEAFF. The DNA of the CDR3 is TGTGCCAGCAGTGACGGGGTCCTCATGAACACTGAAGCTTTCTTT.

V is TRBV4-1 and J is TRBJ2-3, with D hard to call. Germline CDR1 is MGHRA and CDR2 is YSYEKL. The CDR3 extends over 16 amino acids. V was clipped by 0 bases and J by 0 bases, with 10 bases between them. CDR3 DNA: TGCGCCAGCAGCCAAGAAATGCCAGAAAGCACAGATACGCAGTATTTT. Amino acid sequence: CASSQEMPESTDTQYF.

In its sample, this clonotype was seen a few times. The CDR3 loop reads CASSFCRQVAKNIQYF. CDR3 nucleotide sequence: TGTGCCAGCAGCTTTTGTCGGCAGGTAGCCAAAAACATTCAGTACTTC. V and J are TRBV5-7 and TRBJ2-4; D not resolved. TRBV5-7 counts as an open reading frame of uncertain function. There are 16 residues in the CDR3. Trimming took off 2 bases at V and 0 bases at J, with 12 bases between the two ends.

This clonotype came up many times. The chain couples TRBV20-1 to TRBJ2-7, with a possible D match to TRBD1 (5 bases). Germline CDR1 reads DFQATT; CDR2 reads SNEGSKA (reference sequence). The CDR3 sequence is 12 residues long. The DNA of the CDR3 is TGCATAGGGCAGGGCAGTACCTACGAGCAGTACTTC. Translation gives CIGQGSTYEQYF.

This clonotype turned up a few times. The J gene is TRBJ1-2, the V gene TRBV28; D is uncertain. The germline CDR1 and CDR2 sequences are MDHEN and SYDVKM. This CDR3 is built from 12 residues. V was trimmed by 8 bases and J by 0 bases, leaving 7 bases between them. CDR3 in amino acids: CASGPTNYGYTF. In DNA, the CDR3 is TGTGCCAGCGGACCTACTAACTATGGCTACACCTTC.

Notes on this clonotype: One end of the junction fails to match germline, which may point to a read error. The chain links TRBV28 to TRBJ1-1; TRBD1 is a possible D gene (5 bases). Germline V gives CDR1 MDHEN, CDR2 SYDVKM. CDR3 size: 15 residues. The CDR3 region has the DNA TGTGCCAGCAGTTTACGTGGACACGAATCAGGGCGGGCGGAGTTT. This sequence encodes CASSLRGHESGRAEF.

This clonotype was detected only a few times. This rearrangement joins TRBV21-1 to TRBJ2-7; the table's D call of TRBD2 was not tested on the DNA. TRBV21-1 is annotated as a pseudogene. This CDR3 region has 13 residues. The CDR3 region has the DNA TGTGCCAGCAGCCCGCTAGCGGGGTGGGAGCAGTACTTC. It encodes CASSPLAGWEQYF.

V is TRBV5-5 and J is TRBJ2-3; no firm D call. CDR1 and CDR2 from the germline V gene are SGHKS and YYEKEE (reference sequence). V was shortened by 4 bases and J by 2 bases, with 5 bases between the two germline ends. The CDR3 sequence is 12 residues long. The CDR3 protein is CASSQLTDTQYF. The CDR3 DNA reads as TGTGCCAGCAGCCAACTCACAGATACGCAGTATTTT.

Concerning this clonotype itself: Given a much more abundant clone one base away, this may be a read error. The chain couples TRBV5-5 to TRBJ2-3; D unclear. CDR3 length: 15 amino acids. Trimming pared 4 bases from V and 2 bases from J, leaving 14 bases between. Germline lookup yields CDR1 SGHKS and CDR2 YYEKEE (reference sequence). The CDR3 DNA is TGTGCCAGCAGCCTCAATACACCGAACACAGATACGCAGTATTTT. Amino acids: CASSLNTPNTDTQYF.

In its sample, this clonotype was seen a few times. The chain is built from TRBV20-1 and TRBJ2-3; 8 positions agree with TRBD2. In germline, CDR1 is DFQATT, CDR2 SNEGSKA (reference sequence). The CDR3 consists of 16 residues. Losses at the gene ends were 3 bases for V and 0 bases for J; bases not matched to a gene: 8. The DNA for the CDR3 is TGCAGTGCTAGCGCCATAGCGGGGTCTAGCACAGATACGCAGTATTTT. Its protein product is CSASAIAGSSTDTQYF.

A few counts support this clonotype. The chain joins TRBV7-2 to TRBJ2-1; the match to TRBD2 covers 9 bases. The germline V gene encodes CDR1 SGHTA and CDR2 FQGNSA. V shed 5 bases and J 4 bases; nucleotides not matched to a gene: 9. The length of the CDR3 is 16 residues. The chain's CDR3 is CASSPYGSGGYNEQFF. The CDR3 bases are TGTGCCAGCAGCCCCTATGGTAGCGGGGGTTACAATGAGCAGTTCTTC.

This clonotype has a handful of counts. The chain links TRBV4-3 to TRBJ1-2; D gene unclear. The germline gives CDR1 LGHNA, CDR2 YSLEER. V gave up 0 bases and J gave up 0 bases, with 11 bases separating them. The CDR3 is made up of 16 amino acids. The CDR3 region is CASSQDSGSPNYGYTF. In DNA form, the CDR3 reads TGCGCCAGCAGCCAAGATTCCGGCAGCCCTAACTATGGCTACACCTTC.

This clonotype was counted many times. The chain has TRBV18 and TRBJ1-2, with D hard to call. Germline CDR1 is KGHSH and CDR2 is LQKENI. Deletions cut 0 bases from V and 4 bases from J, with 12 bases between. The CDR3 covers 15 residues. The CDR3 bases are TGTGCCAGCTCACCACCGGTTAGAACCGTCTATGGCTACACCTTC. Its translation is CASSPPVRTVYGYTF.

V is TRBV19 and J is TRBJ1-5; the D gene is possibly TRBD1 (6 bases). Trimming removed 5 bases from V and 7 bases from J, with 15 bases in between. This CDR3 spans 14 amino acids. Per the germline V gene, CDR1 is LNHDA and CDR2 is SQIVND (reference sequence). CDR3 sequence (DNA): TGTGCCAGTAGTGTCCCTGGGGGCGCGCAGCCCCAGCATTTT. It specifies CASSVPGGAQPQHF.

The chain uses TRBV7-9 and TRBJ2-7; D remains ambiguous. V lost 6 bases to trimming and J lost 0 bases, with 15 bases between them. CDR3 size: 15 residues. The germline V gene has CDR1 SEHNR and CDR2 FQNEAQ (reference sequence). The CDR3 DNA reads as TGTGCCAGCAGTCCCCTGGGTGACCTCTCCTACGAGCAGTACTTC. As protein: CASSPLGDLSYEQYF.

This clonotype turned up a few times. V gene TRBV7-9 combines with J gene TRBJ1-2, with TRBD1 identical over 8 bases. There are 14 residues in the CDR3. Losses at the gene ends were 2 bases for V and 3 bases for J; bases not matched to a gene: 2. Germline assignment: CDR1 SEHNR and CDR2 FQNEAQ (reference sequence). The CDR3 here is CASSLLGQDYGYTF. The CDR3 bases are TGTGCCAGCAGCTTACTGGGACAGGACTATGGCTACACCTTC. Full variable domain (remainder filled in from reference TRBV7-9 and TRBJ1-2): DTGVSQNPRHKITKRGQNVTFRCDPISEHNRLYWYRQTLGQGPEFLTYFQNEAQLEKSRLLSDRFSAERPKGSFSTLEIQRTEQGDSAMYLCASSLLGQDYGYTFGSGTRLTVV.

V and J are TRBV29-1 and TRBJ2-5; tentatively, D is TRBD1 (6 bases). With 0 bases removed from V and 5 bases from J, the gap between germline ends came to 13 bases. CDR3 length: 14 residues. Per germline, CDR1 SQVTM and CDR2 ANQGSEA. The CDR3 spells CSVEDVSQGETQYF. CDR3 DNA: TGCAGCGTTGAAGATGTTTCCCAGGGGGAGACCCAGTACTTC.

V gene TRBV28 combines with J gene TRBJ2-7; 12 bases fit TRBD1. Germline CDR1 and CDR2: MDHEN and SYDVKM. The CDR3 runs to 16 residues. The V gene end was trimmed by 6 bases and the J gene end by 4 bases; junction bases not matched to a gene: 10. CDR3 bases: TGTGCCAGCAGCCGCCTCCGGGACAGGGGGCGATACGAGCAGTACTTC. This sequence encodes CASSRLRDRGRYEQYF. The full variable domain, completed using reference TRBV28 and TRBJ2-7, is DVKVTQSSRYLVKRTGEKVFLECVQDMDHENMFWYRQDPGLGLRLIYFSYDVKMKEKGDIPEGYSVSREKKERFSLILESASTNQTSMYLCASSRLRDRGRYEQYFGPGTRLTVT.

This chain links TRBV20-1 with TRBJ1-2, with 8 bases lining up with TRBD1. Losses at the gene ends were 0 bases for V and 4 bases for J; bases not matched to a gene: 7. CDR3 size: 15 residues. Germline loops: CDR1 DFQATT, CDR2 SNEGSKA (reference sequence). Here the CDR3 reads CSAREAGTGPYGYTF. Here the CDR3 DNA reads TGCAGTGCTAGAGAGGCCGGGACAGGCCCCTATGGCTACACCTTC.

This clonotype appeared many times. The chain employs TRBV28 and TRBJ1-2; TRBD1 is a possible D gene (5 bases). This CDR3 region has 19 residues. In germline, CDR1 is MDHEN, CDR2 SYDVKM. V lost 6 bases and J lost 0, with 26 bases in between. DNA for the CDR3: TGTGCCAGCAGCACAAACCGGGCCCCCATACAGGTCACTAACTATGGCTACACCTTC. Amino acids: CASSTNRAPIQVTNYGYTF.

This clonotype was seen repeatedly, ten times or more. The V and J genes are TRBV9 and TRBJ2-3; TRBD2 matches 8 bases. Germline assignment: CDR1 SGDLS and CDR2 YYNGEE. The CDR3 is made up of 16 amino acids. V trimming: 4 bases; J trimming: 4 bases; junction bases outside the gene matches: 11. For the CDR3, the DNA is TGTGCCAGCAGCACGGGGGGGACAAAGGCTGCAGATACGCAGTATTTT. Its translation is CASSTGGTKAADTQYF.

This clonotype appeared many times. This rearrangement joins TRBV25-1 to TRBJ2-3, with 9 bases that match TRBD2. This CDR3 comprises 15 residues. J was trimmed by 2 bases and V by 5 bases; bases with no gene match: 5. Germline CDR1 and CDR2: MGHDK and SYGVNS. The CDR3 DNA follows: TGTGCCAGCAGTCGAATAGCGGGGGCCACAGATACGCAGTATTTT. Translated, it gives CASSRIAGATDTQYF.

This clonotype showed up many times. The chain joins TRBV7-2 to TRBJ2-3, with D unresolved. Germline V gives CDR1 SGHTA, CDR2 FQGNSA. V shed 3 bases and J shed 5 bases, with 3 bases lying between them. This CDR3 is 11 amino acids long. This CDR3 is CASSFIDTQYF. CDR3 DNA sequence: TGTGCCAGCAGCTTTATAGATACGCAGTATTTT.

Only a few counts were recorded for this clonotype. The chain combines TRBV7-9 with TRBJ1-2; D is unresolved. Per germline, CDR1 SEHNR and CDR2 FQNEAQ (reference sequence). CDR3 size: 15 residues. V was shortened by 10 bases and J by 8 bases, with 26 bases between the two germline ends. DNA of the CDR3: TGTGCCACCCCGGCCTCCGGCCTCCCCGACACGGGCTACACCTTC. It specifies CATPASGLPDTGYTF.